This T cell receptor (beta chain) was captured by sequencing in a study of spatial heterogeneity in lung cancer (dated by TCRdb to the late 2010s). The study in broad terms: Beta-chain transcripts were consistently detected in greater numbers than alpha-chain transcripts, which likely reflected higher beta-chain transcript abundance. In tumor regions, TCR transcript counts showed a strong correlation with a T cell transcriptional module score from matched bulk RNA-seq. In the raw uncorrected reads, each unique combination of TCR and UMI appeared on average more than ten times. In non-small cell lung cancer, the study made a quantitative comparison of TCR alpha and beta repertoires among multiple tumor regions, matched nontumor lung and blood. The study linked features of the TCR repertoire to counts of nonsynonymous mutations, which were determined by whole-exome sequencing of tumor tissue. At surgery, 220 tumor regions, roughly 63 matched nontumor lung samples and 56 PBMC samples were TCR-sequenced for both alpha and beta chains.

The sample's time point label, in plain terms: sample taken at primary tumor resection. The donors were approximately 70 patients from the lung TRACERx cohort who had early-stage, untreated non-small cell lung cancer. TCR sequencing used whole RNA extracted from tumor and nontumor lung tissue, or from cryopreserved PBMC samples, without cell sorting. Only patients with enough RNA available from two or more tumor regions were chosen for TCR sequencing. Before being selected, tumor and adjacent nontumor lung specimens were reviewed by a lung pathologist. Broader findings and caveats from the paper: TCR-seq was estimated to cover only approximately 6.6% of tumor T cells for alpha chains and roughly 14% for beta chains. Counts of ubiquitous and regional expanded TCRs correlated with counts of ubiquitous and regional nonsynonymous mutations, respectively. The number of expanded intratumoral alpha and beta TCRs correlated with the tumor nonsynonymous mutation count. Additional single-cell paired TCR alpha and beta sequencing was considered necessary to confirm, at a functional level, the hypothesis that regional TCRs recognize regional mutations.

This clonotype was detected many times. It has no known antigen specificity. No much larger clone is present one base from it, and per-base qualities are unavailable. Receptors were amplified or captured by 5' RACE. Data came from a NextSeq 500. The TCR library protocol attached a unique molecular identifier to each TCR cDNA molecule to allow correction of PCR and sequencing errors. Processing in the source paper ran as follows. Decombinator tools were used for TCR identification, UMI-based error correction and CDR3 extraction. Expanded TCRs were defined as those above a frequency of 2 per 1,000, corresponding to the top 1% of the tumor frequency distribution. Expanded tumor TCRs were classed as regional if statistically deemed absent (corrected P<0.05) from at least one tumor region, otherwise ubiquitous. Renyi diversity was computed with the R vegan package after each repertoire had been subsampled 100 times to 5,000 TCRs. CDR3 similarity networks were constructed using string-kernel similarity of amino acid triplets, with links drawn between CDR3s whose pairwise similarity was above 0.82. TCRdb reran the public reads through fastp at Q25 and MiXCR, keeping productive beta chains. Each record represents a unique CDR3 protein, reported with the most common genes and DNA among its rows. TCRdb, not the original authors, processed these V and J calls. This sample lists over 15,000 distinct CDR3 sequences; around 6.5% were detected once. The ten largest clones take up over 3.5% of the sample.

Ends trimmed: V by 2 bases, J by 0 bases; bases unmatched to a gene: 1. The germline V gene yields KGHSH for CDR1 and LQKENI for CDR2. The CDR3, from cysteine to phenylalanine, totals 16 residues. Only CDR3 DNA remains: 48 bases, in frame from the first base. The rearranged chain carries TRBV18 and TRBJ2-2; TRBD2 agrees with 9 junctional bases. The source was lung tumor tissue, collected at surgery. The TCR originated in a female donor with early-stage non-small cell lung cancer. The CDR3 region reads CASSPKREANTGELFF. The nucleotide sequence reads as follows: TGTGCCAGCTCACCAAAGCGGGAGGCGAACACCGGGGAGCTGTTTTTT.